The next 28 T cell receptor beta chains were all read from a single sample in a study of blood T cell repertoires in COVID-19 (dated by TCRdb to 2018 to 2020). The library was produced with the immunoSEQ multiplex PCR assay. TCRdb took this table from immuneACCESS and kept in-frame rearrangements with V and J called. Such tables lack part of the clones; where checked against another copy, unresolved V genes explain under half of the gap, and the rest is unexplained. The sample table records more than 150,000 clones; less than 90% of these occur just once. The ten largest clones capture nearly 8% of the sample. The sample taken for sequencing was PBMCs or T cells enriched from blood (not recorded which). All receptors come from a woman between 45 and 65 years old who had recovered from COVID-19.

This chain links TRBV10-3 with TRBJ2-7; D not certain. Germline lookup yields CDR1 ENHRY and CDR2 SYGVKD. CDR3 length: 12 residues. The V and J ends lost 5 bases and 7 bases respectively, with 12 bases between them. CDR3 nucleotides: TGTGCCATCAGTTCCGCCAACTTGGAGCAGTACTTC. This codes for CAISSANLEQYF.

The V call is TRBV7-2, the J call TRBJ2-7; 7 bases are shared with TRBD2. With V trimmed by 1 base and J by 6 bases, 6 bases remained unmatched. This CDR3 has 14 amino acids. Germline CDR1 is SGHTA and CDR2 is FQGNSA. The CDR3 DNA is TGTGCCAGCAGCTTAGGCGGGAGTAAAATCGAGCAGTACTTC. It yields the protein CASSLGGSKIEQYF.

The chain is built from TRBV7-9 and TRBJ2-7; 9 bases match TRBD2. Germline CDR1 is SEHNR and CDR2 is FQNEAQ (reference sequence). V lost 5 bases to trimming and J lost 4 bases; unmatched junction nucleotides: 6. The CDR3 length is 14 residues. The CDR3 is CASSTRSGSYEQYF. The CDR3 DNA is TGTGCCAGCAGCACGCGTAGCGGGAGTTACGAGCAGTACTTC.

The chain joins TRBV28 to TRBJ2-1, with 12 positions matching TRBD2. This CDR3 is 19 amino acids long. Per germline, CDR1 MDHEN and CDR2 SYDVKM. V shed 3 bases, J shed 0 bases, and the junction held 9 bases outside the gene matches. The CDR3 reads CASSFLGLAGGSSYNEQFF. The CDR3 DNA follows: TGTGCCAGCAGTTTCTTGGGCCTAGCGGGAGGGAGCTCCTACAATGAGCAGTTCTTC. Using reference TRBV28 and TRBJ2-1 for the parts outside the CDR3, the full variable domain is DVKVTQSSRYLVKRTGEKVFLECVQDMDHENMFWYRQDPGLGLRLIYFSYDVKMKEKGDIPEGYSVSREKKERFSLILESASTNQTSMYLCASSFLGLAGGSSYNEQFFGPGTRLTVL.

The chain employs TRBV10-3 and TRBJ1-5, with TRBD1 as a possible D gene (5 bases). The CDR3 spans 15 residues. V lost 0 bases to trimming and J lost 4 bases, with 10 bases between them. Germline CDR1 ENHRY, CDR2 SYGVKD. CDR3: CAISESRDRNQPQHF. Written as DNA, the CDR3 is TGTGCCATCAGTGAGTCGCGGGACCGGAATCAGCCCCAGCATTTT.

The gene calls are TRBV6-5 and TRBJ1-3; the D gene is possibly TRBD1 (5 bases). With 0 bases removed from V and 3 bases from J, the gap between germline ends came to 9 bases. The V gene's germline CDR1 is MNHEY and CDR2 SVGAGI. The CDR3 has 15 residues. Here the CDR3 DNA reads TGTGCCAGCAGTTACTCCAAGGGGATTGGAAACACCATATATTTT. Translating gives CASSYSKGIGNTIYF.

This sequence joins TRBV28 and TRBJ1-2; 9 bases match TRBD1. V lost 5 bases, J lost 5 bases, and 9 bases stayed unmatched. Germline CDR1 is MDHEN and CDR2 is SYDVKM. CDR3 length: 15 amino acids. The chain's CDR3 is CASSVQGAREYGYTF. CDR3 sequence (DNA): TGTGCCAGCAGTGTACAGGGGGCGAGAGAGTATGGCTACACCTTC.

The rearrangement uses TRBV18 and TRBJ2-7; TRBD2 is a possible D gene (6 bases). Germline-derived CDR1 and CDR2 are KGHSH and LQKENI. V dropped 6 bases and J dropped 8 bases, with 26 bases sitting between them. The CDR3 length is 16 residues. DNA of the CDR3: TGTGCCAGCTCCACCCCCCCGGGGGAAAGCCTACGTCAGCAGTACTTC. It yields the protein CASSTPPGESLRQQYF.

This chain links TRBV7-9 with TRBJ2-5; D perhaps matches TRBD1 (6 bases). Germline V gene sequence: CDR1 SEHNR, CDR2 FQNEAQ (reference sequence). The V and J ends lost 3 bases and 4 bases respectively, with 9 bases between them. This CDR3 contains 13 residues. The CDR3, as DNA: TGTGCCAGCAGCTTTGTACAGGGAGAGACCCAGTACTTC. Translated, it gives CASSFVQGETQYF.

This clone has a single count. The chain links TRBV5-1 to TRBJ1-1, with 7 bases that match TRBD1. In germline, CDR1 is SGHRS, CDR2 YFSETQ. This CDR3 contains 14 residues. Trimming removed 5 bases from V and 1 base from J; junction bases left unmatched: 5. For the CDR3, the DNA is TGCGCCAGCAGTCGTACAGGGGCGAACACTGAAGCTTTCTTT. Encoded protein: CASSRTGANTEAFF.

The chain joins TRBV11-3 to TRBJ1-1; 10 nucleotides agree with TRBD1. The V gene end was trimmed by 5 bases and the J gene end by 10 bases; junction bases not matched to a gene: 13. The CDR3 contains 15 residues. Germline lookup yields CDR1 SGHNT and CDR2 YENEEA. DNA for the CDR3: TGTGCCAGCAGCCCCGCGAGGGACAGGGGAATAGCAGCTTTCTTT. Its translation: CASSPARDRGIAAFF.

The rearrangement joins TRBV5-1 to TRBJ2-2, with a possible D match to TRBD2 (6 bases). The CDR3 contains 15 residues. Between the trimmed V and J ends, which lost 5 bases and 7 bases, there was a span of 18 bases. Germline-derived CDR1 and CDR2 are SGHRS and YFSETQ. CDR3 in DNA: TGCGCCAGCAGTTCCCAGGGTCTGGAGGGCGGGGAGCTGTTTTTT. Translating gives CASSSQGLEGGELFF.

This clone appeared once. The genes are TRBV6-5 and TRBJ1-5; D may be TRBD1 (5 bases). This CDR3 has 12 amino acids. Germline V gives CDR1 MNHEY, CDR2 SVGAGI. Trimming removed 8 bases from V and 3 bases from J, with 8 bases in between. The DNA of the CDR3 is TGTGCCAGCGACAGCCTCAATCAGCCCCAGCATTTT. This gives the protein CASDSLNQPQHF.

The chain recombines TRBV7-3 with TRBJ2-3; 8 bases align to TRBD2. Germline V gene lookup returns CDR1 SGHTA and CDR2 FQGTGA. V trimming: 5 bases; J trimming: 4 bases; junction bases outside the gene matches: 2. The CDR3 spans 13 residues. The CDR3, as DNA: TGTGCCAGCAGCCCGGGGGGGGCAGATACGCAGTATTTT. Translated: CASSPGGADTQYF.

The rearrangement uses TRBV11-2 and TRBJ2-1; D may be TRBD2 (6 bases). Germline assignment: CDR1 SGHAT and CDR2 FQNNGV. The length of the CDR3 is 14 residues. The V gene lost 3 bases and the J gene lost 5 bases, with 11 bases spanning the gap. CDR3 nucleotide sequence: TGTGCCAGCAGCTTGGGACTCATGAACAATGAGCAGTTCTTC. This sequence encodes CASSLGLMNNEQFF. Complete variable domain (other parts from reference TRBV11-2 and TRBJ2-1): EAGVAQSPRYKIIEKRQSVAFWCNPISGHATLYWYQQILGQGPKLLIQFQNNGVVDDSQLPKDRFSAERLKGVDSTLKIQPAKLEDSAVYLCASSLGLMNNEQFFGPGTRLTVL.

The chain combines TRBV29-1 with TRBJ1-4; D unresolved. The CDR3 is made up of 10 amino acids. V shed 7 bases and J shed 4 bases, with 4 bases lying between them. Germline V gene sequence: CDR1 SQVTM, CDR2 ANQGSEA. The CDR3 region is CSASNEKLFF. The CDR3 nucleotides are TGCAGCGCCAGTAATGAAAAACTGTTTTTT.

The rearrangement links TRBV27 to TRBJ2-1; no clear D. This CDR3 has 11 amino acids. Germline loops: CDR1 MNHEY, CDR2 SMNVEV (reference sequence). V was cut by 2 bases and J by 7 bases, with 3 bases left in between. The CDR3 DNA follows: TGTGCCAGCAGTTTACGTAATGAGCAGTTCTTC. Translation: CASSLRNEQFF.

As concerns this clone: The sample contains more than one DNA sequence encoding this CDR3. The gene calls are TRBV2 and TRBJ1-5, with 10 nucleotides matching TRBD1. V dropped 5 bases and J dropped 4; count of bases not matched to a gene: 2. The germline gives CDR1 SNHLY, CDR2 FYNNEI. The CDR3 has 14 amino acids. Written as DNA, the CDR3 is TGTGCCAGCAGTCGGACAGGGGGAAATCAGCCCCAGCATTTT. Translation: CASSRTGGNQPQHF.

The rearrangement joins TRBV4-1 to TRBJ1-2, with TRBD1 matching 7 bases. The CDR3 totals 17 residues. The germline V gene encodes CDR1 MGHRA and CDR2 YSYEKL. Trimming at V came to 2 bases and at J to 4 bases, leaving 13 bases not matched to a gene. Here the CDR3 reads CASSQKWTGMLSYGYTF. CDR3 sequence (DNA): TGCGCCAGCAGCCAAAAGTGGACAGGAATGTTGAGCTATGGCTACACCTTC.

V gene TRBV18 combines with J gene TRBJ1-1; D might be TRBD1 (5 bases). This CDR3 comprises 14 residues. The ends were cut back, 5 bases at V and 1 base at J, with 11 bases in the middle. Germline values: CDR1 KGHSH, CDR2 LQKENI. The CDR3 DNA reads as TGTGCCAGCTCAACTCTTGACAGGAACACTGAAGCTTTCTTT. Amino acid sequence: CASSTLDRNTEAFF.

This sequence joins TRBV28 and TRBJ1-3; D is unresolved. Germline-derived CDR1 and CDR2 are MDHEN and SYDVKM. The V and J ends lost 6 bases and 1 base respectively, with 7 bases between them. The CDR3 extends over 13 amino acids. CDR3 sequence (DNA): TGTGCCAGCAGCCTCCTATCTGGAAACACCATATATTTT. Its translation: CASSLLSGNTIYF.

In its sample, this clone was seen a few times. V usage is TRBV4-1 and J usage is TRBJ1-1; TRBD1 agrees at 7 bases. The CDR3 runs to 14 residues. The V gene end was trimmed by 1 base and the J gene end by 10 bases; junction bases not matched to a gene: 9. Per the germline V gene, CDR1 is MGHRA and CDR2 is YSYEKL. In DNA, the CDR3 is TGCGCCAGCAGCCAAGCGCGGGGAAAGGGGGCAGCTTTCTTT. This gives the protein CASSQARGKGAAFF.

This clone was detected a few times. CDR3 in amino acids: CASSAALQGTGASYEQYF. In DNA, the CDR3 is TGTGCCAGCAGCGCCGCCCTACAAGGGACAGGAGCTTCCTACGAGCAGTACTTC. The V and J genes are TRBV7-2 and TRBJ2-7; 8 bases map to TRBD1. Germline trimming cut 5 bases from V and 1 base from J; bases unmatched to any gene: 16. The CDR3 runs 18 residues. Per the germline V gene, CDR1 is SGHTA and CDR2 is FQGNSA. The full variable domain, with the rest looked up from reference TRBV7-2 and TRBJ2-7, is GAGVSQSPSNKVTEKGKDVELRCDPISGHTALYWYRQSLGQGLEFLIYFQGNSAPDKSGLPSDRFSAERTGGSVSTLTIQRTQQEDSAVYLCASSAALQGTGASYEQYFGPGTRLTVT.

This clone was counted a few times. V usage is TRBV19 and J usage is TRBJ1-6, with D tentatively TRBD1 (5 bases). This CDR3 comprises 13 residues. Trimming removed 4 bases from V and 8 bases from J, with 9 bases in between. The V gene's germline CDR1 is LNHDA and CDR2 SQIVND (reference sequence). The CDR3 reads CASSRARDSPLHF. In DNA, the CDR3 is TGTGCCAGTAGTAGGGCCAGGGATTCACCCCTCCACTTT.

The V and J genes are TRBV7-2 and TRBJ2-2, with a possible D match to TRBD2 (6 bases). Germline CDR1 and CDR2: SGHTA and FQGNSA. The CDR3 sequence is 12 residues long. V dropped 4 bases and J dropped 6 bases, with 6 bases sitting between them. CDR3 nucleotide sequence: TGTGCCAGCAGCTGGGGGGCCGGGGAGCTGTTTTTT. Protein product: CASSWGAGELFF.

This clone has only a few counts. The chain couples TRBV6-5 to TRBJ2-7, with D perhaps matching TRBD1 (5 bases). V dropped 6 bases and J dropped 3 bases, with 12 bases sitting between them. CDR1 MNHEY and CDR2 SVGAGI come from the germline V gene. CDR3 length: 13 amino acids. CDR3 sequence reads: CASRTGSLYEQYF. The CDR3 DNA sequence: TGTGCCAGCAGAACAGGTTCTCTCTACGAGCAGTACTTC.

This chain joins TRBV28 and TRBJ2-7; D possibly corresponds to TRBD2 (5 bases). The ends were cut back, 7 bases at V and 2 bases at J, with 15 bases in the middle. The CDR3 has 14 amino acids. CDR1 MDHEN and CDR2 SYDVKM come from the germline V gene. This chain's CDR3 is CASMRSNGAYEQYF. The CDR3 nucleotides are TGTGCCAGCATGAGAAGCAACGGGGCCTACGAGCAGTACTTC.

The chain couples TRBV4-3 to TRBJ2-1; 8 bases align to TRBD2. The CDR3 extends over 16 amino acids. CDR1 is LGHNA, CDR2 YSLEER, per germline. Trimming removed 4 bases from V and 0 bases from J; junction bases left unmatched: 5. The CDR3 region is CASSRASGPSYNEQFF. In nucleotides, the CDR3 is TGCGCCAGCAGCCGAGCTAGCGGGCCCTCCTACAATGAGCAGTTCTTC.